This TCR beta chain was identified during a study of identical twins. Whole-study findings and limits: Carriage of fewer insertions was seen in abundant cord blood beta clonotypes, whereas memory repertoires showed none.

The CDR3 is 14 residues long. Germline CDR1 and CDR2: MNHEY and SMNVEV (reference sequence). Trimming pared 2 bases from V and 0 bases from J, leaving 8 bases between. This clonotype was observed a handful of times. What it binds is unknown. TCRdb reprocessed the 5' RACE reads via MiXCR and lists one record per CDR3 protein. The sample has a few hundred thousand distinct CDR3 sequences, about 12% seen once; the top ten hold roughly 3.7%. This same sample was also part of a study on yellow fever vaccine responses in identical twins.

The V and J genes are TRBV27 and TRBJ2-7; D not resolved. The TCR sequence derives from a woman younger than 30 in good health. The sample was memory (CD45RO+) T cells sorted from blood. For the CDR3, the DNA is TGTGCCAGCAGTTTAAACTACCTCTCCTACGAGCAGTACTTC. This translates into CASSLNYLSYEQYF.